A selection of T cell receptor beta chains follows, all from one sample in a study of cytomegalovirus exposure and HLA in healthy donors. Clones were read by immunoSEQ multiplex PCR, and TCRdb kept only the in-frame ones, dropping some. Altogether fewer than 250,000 clones are present, roughly nine tenths being singletons, with the ten largest covering about 1%. The specimen was PBMCs. The receptors were gathered from a boy between 2 and 10 years old in good health and CMV-seronegative. Both conserved end residues are part of each CDR3. D genes are given only for firm matches. Clone size, where shown, is once, few, many, or a class for clones that have expanded.

J gene | V gene | D gene | clone size | CDR3 DNA | CDR3 protein
TRBJ2-2 | TRBV9 | - | - | TGTGCCAGCAGCGTAGCTTGGGGGCAGGGAGCCACCGGGGAGCTGTTTTTT | CASSVAWGQGATGELFF
TRBJ1-4 | TRBV15 | - | - | TGTGCCACCAGCAGAGATCTAGGCGCGGGACGGGTTAATGAAAAACTGTTTTTT | CATSRDLGAGRVNEKLFF
TRBJ2-7 | TRBV11-2 | TRBD1 | - | TGTGCCAGCAGCCAATCCCGGGACAGGTCCGAGCAGTACTTC | CASSQSRDRSEQYF
TRBJ2-4 | TRBV5-1 | - | - | TGCGCCAGCAGCCTCTCCCCACAGGGAAAAAACATTCAGTACTTC | CASSLSPQGKNIQYF
TRBJ2-1 | TRBV5-1 | - | - | TGCGCCAGCAGCTTGGGAGGGGGGGCCGGGGGAGAGCAGTTCTTC | CASSLGGGAGGEQFF
TRBJ2-7 | TRBV6-1 | - | - | TGTGCCAGCAGGCGCGGGACAGCTAGCGAGCAGTACTTC | CASRRGTASEQYF
TRBJ2-7 | TRBV7-9 | TRBD2 | - | TGTGCCAGCAGCGCCGGGACTAGCGACCTCTACGAGCAGTGCTTC | CASSAGTSDLYEQCF
TRBJ1-3 | TRBV6-1 | - | few | TGTGCCAGCAGTGATCGGCTCACTTTAGCGGGACTAGGAAACACCATATATTTT | CASSDRLTLAGLGNTIYF
TRBJ1-4 | TRBV6-1 | - | few | TGTGCCAGCAGGTCAGGAGGAGTGGAAAAACTGTTTTTT | CASRSGGVEKLFF
TRBJ2-2 | TRBV19 | TRBD2 | few | TGTGCCAGTATGAAAGCGGGAGACACCGGGGAGCTGTTTTTT | CASMKAGDTGELFF
TRBJ1-2 | TRBV9 | TRBD1 | - | TGTGCCAGCAGCGCTGTATGGGACAGAAAAGCGGGCACCTTC | CASSAVWDRKAGTF
TRBJ1-5 | TRBV7-2 | - | - | TGTGCCAGCAGCATTCAAAATCAGCCCCAGCATTTT | CASSIQNQPQHF
TRBJ2-5 | TRBV30 | - | - | TGTGCCTGGACGGGTCAGGGCCAAGAGACCCAGTACTTC | CAWTGQGQETQYF
TRBJ2-1 | TRBV27 | - | - | TGTGCCAGCAGTTCTTATGATGAGCAGTTCTTC | CASSSYDEQFF
TRBJ2-1 | TRBV7-2 | - | - | TGTGCCAGCAGCTTAGATTCCGGGGTCCCAAGCTCCTACAATGAGCAGTTCTTC | CASSLDSGVPSSYNEQFF
TRBJ2-5 | TRBV25-1 | TRBD1 | - | TGTGCCAGCAGTAGGACAGGGTATGTGACCCAGTACTTC | CASSRTGYVTQYF
TRBJ2-1 | TRBV6-5 | - | few | TGTGCCAGCAGTCCCCCGGTTCCCTCCTACAATGAGCAGTTCTTC | CASSPPVPSYNEQFF
TRBJ1-2 | TRBV29-1 | - | - | TGCAGCGTTCTCGACAAAAACTATGGCTACACCTTC | CSVLDKNYGYTF
TRBJ2-7 | TRBV30 | - | - | TGTGCCTTTACCGGACTAAATAACTACGAGCAGTACTTC | CAFTGLNNYEQYF
TRBJ1-2 | TRBV30 | - | - | TGTGCCTGGAGACAACAGGGAGTGGACTATGGCTACACCTTC | CAWRQQGVDYGYTF
TRBJ1-5 | TRBV2 | TRBD1 | - | TGTGCCAGCAGCGGCGGACAGGGGAGTCACAATCAGCCCCAGCATTTT | CASSGGQGSHNQPQHF
TRBJ2-7 | TRBV9 | - | - | TGTGCCAGCAGCGTATCGCCTAACGGGAGCGAGCAGTACTTC | CASSVSPNGSEQYF
TRBJ1-5 | TRBV11-2 | - | few | TGTGCCAGCAGCTTAGATCTGAGTCAGCCCCAGCATTTT | CASSLDLSQPQHF
TRBJ2-5 | TRBV19 | - | - | TGTGCCAGTAGTATAGGAGGGATCGAGAGGACCCAGTACTTC | CASSIGGIERTQYF
TRBJ1-5 | TRBV28 | TRBD1 | - | TGTGCCAGCAGTGAACAGGGGTATAGCAATCAGCCCCAGCATTTT | CASSEQGYSNQPQHF
TRBJ2-1 | TRBV18 | - | - | TGTGCCAGCTCACCACCTGTTGCGAATGAGCAGTTCTTC | CASSPPVANEQFF
TRBJ2-7 | TRBV7-9 | - | - | TGTGCCAGCAGCTTAGTCCCGGGGGAATACGAGCAGTACTTC | CASSLVPGEYEQYF
TRBJ2-1 | TRBV11-2 | - | - | TGTGCCAGCAGCCAAGCAGGGGATGAGCAGTTCTTC | CASSQAGDEQFF
TRBJ1-1 | TRBV6-6 | - | - | TGTGCCAGCAGTTACGGTCAGATGAACACTGAAGCTTTCTTT | CASSYGQMNTEAFF
TRBJ2-3 | TRBV5-6 | - | - | TGTGCCAGCAGCCGGACAGCCACAGATACGCAGTATTTT | CASSRTATDTQYF
TRBJ1-1 | TRBV9 | TRBD1 | - | TGTGCCAGCAGCCGTGGACAGGGGGCGCTTGGGAACACTGAAGCTTTCTTT | CASSRGQGALGNTEAFF
TRBJ1-2 | TRBV7-9 | TRBD1 | - | TGTGCCAGCAGCCCCGAGCCAGGCAGGGGGCTTAACTATGGCTACACCTTC | CASSPEPGRGLNYGYTF
TRBJ1-1 | TRBV6-5 | TRBD1 | - | TGTGCCAGCCTTGACAGGGTAATGGGATTGACTGAAGCTTTCTTT | CASLDRVMGLTEAFF
TRBJ2-2 | TRBV15 | - | - | TGTGCCACCAGCAGAGATATACAGAACACCGGGGAGCTGTTTTTT | CATSRDIQNTGELFF
TRBJ1-4 | TRBV18 | TRBD1 | - | TGTGCCAGCTCACCCCTCGACAGGGGAGAAAAACTGTTTTTT | CASSPLDRGEKLFF
TRBJ1-1 | TRBV2 | TRBD1 | - | TGTGCCAGCAGAAGGCAGGGGGCCGACACTGAAGCTTTCTTT | CASRRQGADTEAFF
TRBJ2-3 | TRBV5-6 | TRBD2 | - | TGTGCCAGCAGCTTGAAGCGGGAGACAGATACGCAGTATTTT | CASSLKRETDTQYF
TRBJ2-1 | TRBV28 | - | - | TGTGCCAGCAGTTTAGAGGGGGAATACAATGAGCAGTTCTTC | CASSLEGEYNEQFF
TRBJ2-1 | TRBV9 | TRBD2 | - | TGTGCCAGCAGCGTAGCGGGGGGCAATGAGCAGTTCTTC | CASSVAGGNEQFF
TRBJ2-1 | TRBV5-6 | TRBD2 | - | TGTGCCAGCAGCTCCATTACTAGCGGCGCCTACAATGAGCAGTTCTTC | CASSSITSGAYNEQFF
TRBJ1-3 | TRBV28 | - | - | TGTGCCAGCAGTTTTTCCCGCTCTGGAAACACCATATATTTT | CASSFSRSGNTIYF
TRBJ1-5 | TRBV6-6 | - | - | TGTGCCAGCAGAGTTCAGGGTCTCAATCAGCCCCAGCATTTT | CASRVQGLNQPQHF